This entry concerns a single TCR beta chain. The antigen is unknown. This sample is drawn from a study of cytomegalovirus exposure and HLA in healthy donors. Study-wide findings and caveats: There were some V segments, including TRBV6-2 and TRBV6-3, excluded as indistinguishable. Immune exposure information comprised only CMV serostatus. Later analysis demonstrated an association between a missense DCLRE1C variant and TCR beta V- and J-gene trimming. Later on, an analysis tied 15,000 to 20,000 TCR beta sequences to HLA alleles at 0.05 false discovery rate.

With 60 Vbeta and 13 Jbeta primers, the PCR was carried out. Repertoires were generated with immunoSEQ multiplex PCR, while TCRdb's copy carries only in-frame clones and drops some. The sample shows fewer than 120,000 clones, over 65% of them seen only once. Trimming removed 1 base from V and 0 bases from J, with 13 bases in between. There are 17 residues in the CDR3. Germline lookup yields CDR1 MGHRA and CDR2 YSYEKL. The sequenced sample was PBMCs. The V call is TRBV4-1, the J call TRBJ1-3, with no clear D. The sequence derives from a woman in her thirties in good health and CMV-seronegative. The CDR3 bases are TGCGCCAGCAGCCAAGTGGTGGCAGTAAACTCTGGAAACACCATATATTTT. Its protein is CASSQVVAVNSGNTIYF.